The following is a T cell receptor beta chain sequence with its context. Assay used: immunoSEQ multiplex PCR; TCRdb lists only in-frame clones, some missing. The sample shows around 200,000 clones, around 85% of them seen only once. The entry originates in a study of blood T cell repertoires in COVID-19. In the study overall: In each case, the material was cDNA or gDNA derived from T cells, B-cell-depleted T cells, or PBMCs.

The sample consisted of peripheral blood. The sequence was obtained from a man aged 40-49 years with acute or convalescent COVID-19.

The CDR3 loop reads CASSLLGSANTDTQYF. For the CDR3, the DNA is TGTGCCAGCAGCTTATTGGGCTCCGCAAACACAGATACGCAGTATTTT. The rearrangement links TRBV7-2 to TRBJ2-3, with D hard to call. Germline CDR1 is SGHTA and CDR2 is FQGNSA. Trimming pared 2 bases from V and 2 bases from J, leaving 14 bases between. CDR3 length: 16 residues.